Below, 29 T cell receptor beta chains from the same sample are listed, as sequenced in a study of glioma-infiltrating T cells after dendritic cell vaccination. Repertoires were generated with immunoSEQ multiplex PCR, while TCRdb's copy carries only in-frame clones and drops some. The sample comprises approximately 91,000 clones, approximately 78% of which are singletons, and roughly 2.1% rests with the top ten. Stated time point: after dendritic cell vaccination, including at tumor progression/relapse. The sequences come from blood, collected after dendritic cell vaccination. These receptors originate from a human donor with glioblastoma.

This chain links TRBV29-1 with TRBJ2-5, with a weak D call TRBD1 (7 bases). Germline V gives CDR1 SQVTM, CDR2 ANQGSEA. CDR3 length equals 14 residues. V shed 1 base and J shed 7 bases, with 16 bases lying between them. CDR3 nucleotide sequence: TGCAGCGTTGAAGTCCAGGGGGTGCGGGGGACCCAGTACTTC. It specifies CSVEVQGVRGTQYF.

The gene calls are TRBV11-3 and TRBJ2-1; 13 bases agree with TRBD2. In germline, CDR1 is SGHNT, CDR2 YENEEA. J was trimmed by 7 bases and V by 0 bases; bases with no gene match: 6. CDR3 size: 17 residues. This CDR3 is CASSLEVMTSGGNEQFF. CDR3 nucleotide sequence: TGTGCCAGCAGCTTAGAGGTCATGACTAGCGGGGGGAATGAGCAGTTCTTC.

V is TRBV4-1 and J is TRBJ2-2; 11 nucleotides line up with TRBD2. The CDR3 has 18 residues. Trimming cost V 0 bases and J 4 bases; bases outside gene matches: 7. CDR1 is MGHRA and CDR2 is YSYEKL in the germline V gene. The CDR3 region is CASSQEASGRSGTGELFF. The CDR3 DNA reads TGCGCCAGCAGCCAAGAAGCTAGCGGGAGGAGCGGCACCGGGGAGCTGTTTTTT.

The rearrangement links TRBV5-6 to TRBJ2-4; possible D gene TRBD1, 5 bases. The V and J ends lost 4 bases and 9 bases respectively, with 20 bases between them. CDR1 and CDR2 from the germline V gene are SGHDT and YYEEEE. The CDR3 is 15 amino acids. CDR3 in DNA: TGTGCCAGCAGCCGGGTGGACCCATGGGGCGGCATTCAGTACTTC. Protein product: CASSRVDPWGGIQYF.

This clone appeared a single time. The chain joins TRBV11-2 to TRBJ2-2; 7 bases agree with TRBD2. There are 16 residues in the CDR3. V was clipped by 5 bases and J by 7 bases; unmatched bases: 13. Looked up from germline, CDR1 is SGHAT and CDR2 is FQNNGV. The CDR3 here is CASSPLLGGMGGELFF. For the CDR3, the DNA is TGTGCCAGCAGCCCCCTCTTGGGGGGGATGGGCGGGGAGCTGTTTTTT. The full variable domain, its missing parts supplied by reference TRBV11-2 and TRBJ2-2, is EAGVAQSPRYKIIEKRQSVAFWCNPISGHATLYWYQQILGQGPKLLIQFQNNGVVDDSQLPKDRFSAERLKGVDSTLKIQPAKLEDSAVYLCASSPLLGGMGGELFFGEGSRLTVL.

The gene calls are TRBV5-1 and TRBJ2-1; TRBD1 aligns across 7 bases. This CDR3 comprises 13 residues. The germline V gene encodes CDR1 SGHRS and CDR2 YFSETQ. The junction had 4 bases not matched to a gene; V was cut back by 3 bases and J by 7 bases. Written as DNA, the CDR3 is TGCGCCAGCAGCTACACAGGGGTTAATGAGCAGTTCTTC. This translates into CASSYTGVNEQFF.

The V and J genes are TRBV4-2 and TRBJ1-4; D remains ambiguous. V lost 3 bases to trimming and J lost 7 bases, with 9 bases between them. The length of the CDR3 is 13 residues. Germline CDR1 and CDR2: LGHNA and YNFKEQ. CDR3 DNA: TGTGCCAGCAGCCAGTCCGGGAGTGAAAAACTGTTTTTT. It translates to CASSQSGSEKLFF.

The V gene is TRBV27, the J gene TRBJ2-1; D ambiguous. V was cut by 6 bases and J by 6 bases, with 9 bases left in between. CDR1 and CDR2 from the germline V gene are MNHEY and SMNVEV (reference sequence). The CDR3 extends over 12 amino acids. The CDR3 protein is CASSHRGNEQFF. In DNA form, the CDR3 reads TGTGCCAGCAGCCATCGAGGCAATGAGCAGTTCTTC.

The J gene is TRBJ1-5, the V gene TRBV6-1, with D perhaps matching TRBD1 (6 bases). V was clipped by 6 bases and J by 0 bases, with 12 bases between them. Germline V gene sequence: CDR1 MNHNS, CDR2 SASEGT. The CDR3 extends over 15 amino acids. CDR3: CASSTGSYSNQPQHF. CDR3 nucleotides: TGTGCCAGCAGCACAGGGTCCTATAGCAATCAGCCCCAGCATTTT.

The CDR3 bases are TGTGCCAGCGGACAGATGAACACTGAAGCTTTCTTT. Protein product: CASGQMNTEAFF. The chain employs TRBV6-5 and TRBJ1-1; TRBD1 is a possible D gene (6 bases). Germline V gives CDR1 MNHEY, CDR2 SVGAGI. The CDR3 loop spans 12 amino acids. Deletions cut 8 bases from V and 0 bases from J, with 7 bases between.

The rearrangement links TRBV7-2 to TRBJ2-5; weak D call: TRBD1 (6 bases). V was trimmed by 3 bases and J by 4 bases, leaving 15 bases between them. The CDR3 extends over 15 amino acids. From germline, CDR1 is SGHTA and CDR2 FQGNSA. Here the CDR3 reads CASSFQGSGGETQYF. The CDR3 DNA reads TGTGCCAGCAGCTTTCAGGGGTCTGGGGGAGAGACCCAGTACTTC.

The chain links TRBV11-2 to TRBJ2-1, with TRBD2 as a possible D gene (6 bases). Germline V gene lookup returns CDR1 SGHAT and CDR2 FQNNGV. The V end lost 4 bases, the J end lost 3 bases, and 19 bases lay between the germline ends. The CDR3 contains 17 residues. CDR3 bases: TGTGCCAGCAGCTACCGCGGGACTCCTCTGGGCTACAATGAGCAGTTCTTC. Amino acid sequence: CASSYRGTPLGYNEQFF.

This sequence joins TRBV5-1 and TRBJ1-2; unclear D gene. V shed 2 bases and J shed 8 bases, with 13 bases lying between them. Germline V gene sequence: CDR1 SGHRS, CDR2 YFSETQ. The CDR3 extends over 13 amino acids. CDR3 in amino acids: CASSFGAEGGYTF. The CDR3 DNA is TGCGCCAGCAGCTTCGGCGCCGAGGGCGGCTACACCTTC.

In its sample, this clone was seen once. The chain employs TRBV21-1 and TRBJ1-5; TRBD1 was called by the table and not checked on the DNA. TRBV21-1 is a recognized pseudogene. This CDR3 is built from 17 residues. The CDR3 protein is CASSKEEGPDRGQPQHF. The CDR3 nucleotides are TGTGCCAGCAGCAAAGAGGAGGGGCCGGACAGGGGACAGCCCCAGCATTTT.

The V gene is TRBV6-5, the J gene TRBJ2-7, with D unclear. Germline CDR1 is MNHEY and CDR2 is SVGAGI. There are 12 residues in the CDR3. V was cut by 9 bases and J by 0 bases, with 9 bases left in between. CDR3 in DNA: TGTGCCAGTACAGCTCCCTCCTACGAGCAGTACTTC. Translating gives CASTAPSYEQYF.

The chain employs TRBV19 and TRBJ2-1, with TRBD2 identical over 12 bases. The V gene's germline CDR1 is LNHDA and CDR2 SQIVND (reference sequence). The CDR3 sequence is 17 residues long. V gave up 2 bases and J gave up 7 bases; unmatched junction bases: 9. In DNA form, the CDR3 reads TGTGCCAGTAGTATATATGCTAGCGGGAGGGCCTGGAATGAGCAGTTCTTC. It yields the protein CASSIYASGRAWNEQFF. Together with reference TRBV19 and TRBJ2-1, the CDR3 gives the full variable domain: DGGITQSPKYLFRKEGQNVTLSCEQNLNHDAMYWYRQDPGQGLRLIYYSQIVNDFQKGDIAEGYSVSREKKESFPLTVTSAQKNPTAFYLCASSIYASGRAWNEQFFGPGTRLTVL.

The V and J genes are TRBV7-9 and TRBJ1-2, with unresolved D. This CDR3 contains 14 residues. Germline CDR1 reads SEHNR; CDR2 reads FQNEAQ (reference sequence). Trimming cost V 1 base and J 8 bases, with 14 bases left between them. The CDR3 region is CASSLGSASKGYTF. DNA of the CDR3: TGTGCCAGCAGCTTAGGTAGCGCAAGTAAGGGCTACACCTTC.

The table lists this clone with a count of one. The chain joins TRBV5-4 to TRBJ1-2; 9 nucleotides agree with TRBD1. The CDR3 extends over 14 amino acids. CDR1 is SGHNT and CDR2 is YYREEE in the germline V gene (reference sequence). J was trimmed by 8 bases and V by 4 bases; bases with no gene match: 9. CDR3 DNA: TGTGCCAGCAGCCGCCCCGGGACAGGGAAAGGCTACACCTTC. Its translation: CASSRPGTGKGYTF.

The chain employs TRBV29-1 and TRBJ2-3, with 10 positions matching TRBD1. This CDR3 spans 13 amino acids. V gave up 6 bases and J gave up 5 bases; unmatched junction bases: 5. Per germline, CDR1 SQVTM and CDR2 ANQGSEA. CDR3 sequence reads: CSVSGQGKDTQYF. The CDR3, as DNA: TGCAGCGTCTCGGGACAGGGGAAAGATACGCAGTATTTT.

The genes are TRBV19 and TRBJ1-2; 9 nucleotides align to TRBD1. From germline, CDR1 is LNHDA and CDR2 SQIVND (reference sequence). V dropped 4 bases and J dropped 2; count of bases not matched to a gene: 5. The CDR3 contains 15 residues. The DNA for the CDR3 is TGTGCCAGTAGTAGTGGGACAGGGAAGAACTATGGCTACACCTTC. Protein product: CASSSGTGKNYGYTF.

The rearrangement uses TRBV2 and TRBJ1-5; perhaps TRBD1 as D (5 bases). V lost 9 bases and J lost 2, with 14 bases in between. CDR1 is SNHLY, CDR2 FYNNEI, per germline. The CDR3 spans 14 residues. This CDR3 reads CASTQARGNQPQHF. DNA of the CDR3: TGTGCCAGTACACAGGCCAGGGGCAATCAGCCCCAGCATTTT.

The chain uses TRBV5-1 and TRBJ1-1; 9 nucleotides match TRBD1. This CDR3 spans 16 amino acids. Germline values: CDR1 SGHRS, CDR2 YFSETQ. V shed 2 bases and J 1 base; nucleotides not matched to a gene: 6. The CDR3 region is CASSLPRTGENTEAFF. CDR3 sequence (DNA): TGCGCCAGCAGCTTACCCCGGACAGGGGAGAACACTGAAGCTTTCTTT.

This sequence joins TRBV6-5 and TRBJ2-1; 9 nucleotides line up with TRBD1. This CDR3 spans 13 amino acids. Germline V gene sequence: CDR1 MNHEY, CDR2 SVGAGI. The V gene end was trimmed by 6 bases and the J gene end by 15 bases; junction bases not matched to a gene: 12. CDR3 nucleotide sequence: TGTGCCAGCAGGCCGGGACAGGGAGGTGGTTGGTTCTTC. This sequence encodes CASRPGQGGGWFF.

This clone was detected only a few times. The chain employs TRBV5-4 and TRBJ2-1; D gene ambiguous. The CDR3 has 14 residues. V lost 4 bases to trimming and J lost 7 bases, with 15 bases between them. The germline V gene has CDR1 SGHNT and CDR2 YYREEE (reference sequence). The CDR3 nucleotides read TGTGCCAGCAGCGGTAGACTCCCGGGTAATGAGCAGTTCTTC. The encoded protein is CASSGRLPGNEQFF.

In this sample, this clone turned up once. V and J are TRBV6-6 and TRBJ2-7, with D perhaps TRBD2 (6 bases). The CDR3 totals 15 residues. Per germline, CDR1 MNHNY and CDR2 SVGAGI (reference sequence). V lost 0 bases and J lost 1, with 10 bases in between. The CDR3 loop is CASSYSEGYSYEQYF. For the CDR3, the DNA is TGTGCCAGCAGTTACTCGGAGGGGTATTCCTACGAGCAGTACTTC.

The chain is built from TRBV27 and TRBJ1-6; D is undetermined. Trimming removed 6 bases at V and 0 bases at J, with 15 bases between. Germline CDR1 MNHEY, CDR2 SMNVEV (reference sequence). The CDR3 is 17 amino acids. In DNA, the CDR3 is TGTGCCAGCAGCCAATGGGCCGTAAGCTCCTATAATTCACCCCTCCACTTT. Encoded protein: CASSQWAVSSYNSPLHF.

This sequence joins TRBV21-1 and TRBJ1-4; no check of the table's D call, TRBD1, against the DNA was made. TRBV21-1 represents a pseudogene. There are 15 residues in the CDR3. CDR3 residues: CASSGYRDVNEKLFF. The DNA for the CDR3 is TGTGCCAGCAGCGGCTACAGGGATGTTAATGAAAAACTGTTTTTT.

The CDR3 spells CASSERRSGVKETQYF. DNA for the CDR3: TGTGCCAGCAGTGAAAGGAGATCGGGAGTTAAAGAGACCCAGTACTTC. The chain combines TRBV6-1 with TRBJ2-5, with a weak D call TRBD2 (6 bases). V shed 2 bases and J shed 3 bases, with 16 bases lying between them. The CDR3 is made up of 16 amino acids. Germline CDR1 reads MNHNS; CDR2 reads SASEGT.

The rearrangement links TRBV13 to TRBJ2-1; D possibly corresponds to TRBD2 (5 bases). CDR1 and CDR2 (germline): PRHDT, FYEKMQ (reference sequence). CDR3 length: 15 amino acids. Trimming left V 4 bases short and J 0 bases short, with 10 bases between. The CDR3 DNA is TGTGCCAGCAGCTCTCGTGGGAGCTCCTACAATGAGCAGTTCTTC. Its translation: CASSSRGSSYNEQFF.